These 6 T cell receptor beta chains came from one sample sequenced in a study of blood T cell repertoires in COVID-19. Generated by immunoSEQ multiplex PCR, the TCRdb table keeps only in-frame clones and is missing some. The repertoire includes roughly 35,000 clones, around nine tenths of them detected once, and 12% sits in the top ten. Sequenced material: peripheral blood. These receptors all stem from a man in his sixties with active COVID-19.

The CDR3: CAIRGLADGGLEQYF. In DNA form, the CDR3 reads TGTGCCATTAGAGGACTAGCGGATGGGGGGCTCGAGCAGTACTTC. The rearrangement links TRBV10-3 to TRBJ2-7; the match to TRBD2 covers 10 bases. Germline CDR1 ENHRY, CDR2 SYGVKD. Trimming at V came to 9 bases and at J to 6 bases, leaving 14 bases not matched to a gene. The CDR3 sequence is 15 residues long.

The chain uses TRBV5-4 and TRBJ1-3; D unclear. The CDR3 has 17 residues. Germline V gives CDR1 SGHNT, CDR2 YYREEE (reference sequence). The germline V and J ends were trimmed by 3 bases and 4 bases, with 20 bases remaining between them. In DNA form, the CDR3 reads TGTGCCAGCAGCTACCTCGGAGGCGGGTTCCCCGGAAACACCATATATTTT. Its translation: CASSYLGGGFPGNTIYF.

The chain employs TRBV3-1 (or the pseudogene TRBV3-2) and TRBJ2-1; 8 bases line up with TRBD2. The germline V gene has CDR1 LGHDT and CDR2 YNNKEL (reference sequence). The CDR3 totals 12 residues. Losses at the gene ends were 3 bases for V and 15 bases for J; bases not matched to a gene: 7. Written as DNA, the CDR3 is TGTGCCAGCAGCCAGGGGGGGACTAGAACGTTCTTC. Its protein product is CASSQGGTRTFF.

The chain combines TRBV15 with TRBJ2-2; 16 bases map to TRBD2. CDR3 length equals 17 residues. CDR1 is LNHNV and CDR2 is YYDKDF in the germline V gene (reference sequence). J lost 7 bases, V lost 1 base, and 3 bases had no gene match. CDR3 region: CATSRAGTSGRDGELFF. The CDR3 coding sequence is TGTGCCACCAGCAGAGCCGGGACTAGCGGGAGGGACGGGGAGCTGTTTTTT.

The chain recombines TRBV2 with TRBJ2-7; 10 nucleotides line up with TRBD1. Germline-derived CDR1 and CDR2 are SNHLY and FYNNEI. V shed 5 bases and J 3 bases; nucleotides not matched to a gene: 10. The CDR3 sequence is 16 residues long. CDR3 protein: CASSRPTGGENYEQYF. The DNA for the CDR3 is TGTGCCAGCAGTCGACCGACAGGGGGCGAAAACTACGAGCAGTACTTC.

The genes are TRBV5-1 and TRBJ2-7; tentative D call: TRBD1 (6 bases). The CDR3 runs to 13 residues. Deletions cut 5 bases from V and 5 bases from J, with 14 bases between. Germline V lookup: CDR1 SGHRS, CDR2 YFSETQ. Here the CDR3 DNA reads TGCGCCAGCAGGAACAGGGTGGCAGACGAGCAGTACTTC. This encodes CASRNRVADEQYF.